Presented here are 4 T cell receptor beta chains from one specimen sequenced in a study of Ad26.COV2.S vaccination and SARS-CoV-2 variants. Clones were sequenced by immunoSEQ multiplex PCR, and TCRdb holds only the in-frame ones, with some missing. Of under 150,000 clones in the sample, roughly 89% were seen once. Specimen: peripheral blood, collected after recovery from COVID-19. Receptor source: a human donor who had recovered from COVID-19.

The CDR3 DNA sequence: TGCGCCAGCAGGAAGGGGAAAATGAACACTGAAGCTTTCTTT. This codes for CASRKGKMNTEAFF. The chain couples TRBV5-1 to TRBJ1-1; a weak D match, TRBD1 (5 bases). CDR3 length: 14 amino acids. V shed 5 bases and J shed 0 bases, with 11 bases lying between them. Germline assignment: CDR1 SGHRS and CDR2 YFSETQ.

The rearrangement uses TRBV7-8 and TRBJ2-7, with D perhaps TRBD1 (6 bases). From germline, CDR1 is SGHVS and CDR2 FQNEAQ. This CDR3 contains 15 residues. V lost 4 bases, J lost 0 bases, and 13 bases lay in between. In DNA, the CDR3 is TGTGCCAGCAGCTACCTACAGGGAGTCTCCTACGAGCAGTACTTC. Protein sequence: CASSYLQGVSYEQYF.

This chain links TRBV7-6 with TRBJ2-1; 14 nucleotides align to TRBD2. Germline loops: CDR1 SGHVS, CDR2 FNYEAQ. The CDR3 runs 15 residues. J lost 7 bases, V lost 2 bases, and 1 base had no gene match. In nucleotides, the CDR3 is TGTGCCAGCAGCTTACGACTAGCGGGGGGGAATGAGCAGTTCTTC. Translated: CASSLRLAGGNEQFF. Full variable domain (outside the CDR3, taken from reference TRBV7-6 and TRBJ2-1): GAGVSQSPRYKVTKRGQDVALRCDPISGHVSLYWYRQALGQGPEFLTYFNYEAQQDKSGLPNDRFSAERPEGSISTLTIQRTEQRDSAMYRCASSLRLAGGNEQFFGPGTRLTVL.

The chain links TRBV29-1 to TRBJ2-1, with 11 bases that match TRBD2. Trimming at V came to 5 bases and at J to 4 bases, leaving 7 bases not matched to a gene. Germline assignment: CDR1 SQVTM and CDR2 ANQGSEA. The CDR3 covers 15 residues. In nucleotides, the CDR3 is TGCAGCGTTACAAGTAGCGGGGGGGTTTACAATGAGCAGTTCTTC. It encodes CSVTSSGGVYNEQFF.